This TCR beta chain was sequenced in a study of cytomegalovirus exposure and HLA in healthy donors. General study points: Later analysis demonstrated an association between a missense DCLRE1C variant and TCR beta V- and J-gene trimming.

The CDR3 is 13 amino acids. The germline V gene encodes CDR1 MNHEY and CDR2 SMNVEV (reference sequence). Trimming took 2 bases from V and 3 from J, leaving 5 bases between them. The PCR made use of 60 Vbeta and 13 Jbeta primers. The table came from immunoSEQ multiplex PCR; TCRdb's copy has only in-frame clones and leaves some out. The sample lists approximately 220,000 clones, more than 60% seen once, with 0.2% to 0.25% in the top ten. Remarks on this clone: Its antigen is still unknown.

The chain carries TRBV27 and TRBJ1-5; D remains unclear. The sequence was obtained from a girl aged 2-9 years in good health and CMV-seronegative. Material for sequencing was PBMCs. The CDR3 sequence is CASSLQDNQPQHF. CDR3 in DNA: TGTGCCAGCAGTTTACAGGACAATCAGCCCCAGCATTTT.